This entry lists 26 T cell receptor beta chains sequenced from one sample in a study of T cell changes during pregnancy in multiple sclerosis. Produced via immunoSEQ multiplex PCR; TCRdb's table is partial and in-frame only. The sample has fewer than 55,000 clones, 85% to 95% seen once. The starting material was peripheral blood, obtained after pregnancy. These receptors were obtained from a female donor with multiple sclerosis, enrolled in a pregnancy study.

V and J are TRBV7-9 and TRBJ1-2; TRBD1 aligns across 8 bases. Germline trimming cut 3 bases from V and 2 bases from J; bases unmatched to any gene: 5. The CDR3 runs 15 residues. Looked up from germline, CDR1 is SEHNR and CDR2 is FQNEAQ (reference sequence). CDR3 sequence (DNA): TGTGCCAGCAGCTTGGAAACAGGGGGAAACTATGGCTACACCTTC. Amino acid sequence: CASSLETGGNYGYTF.

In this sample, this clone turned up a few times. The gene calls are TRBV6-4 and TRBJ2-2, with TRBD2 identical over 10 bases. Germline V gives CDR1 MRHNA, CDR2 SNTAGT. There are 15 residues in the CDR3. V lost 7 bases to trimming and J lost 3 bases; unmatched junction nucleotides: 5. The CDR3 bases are TGTGCCAGCAAGTCTAGCGGGGGCGACACCGGGGAGCTGTTTTTT. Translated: CASKSSGGDTGELFF.

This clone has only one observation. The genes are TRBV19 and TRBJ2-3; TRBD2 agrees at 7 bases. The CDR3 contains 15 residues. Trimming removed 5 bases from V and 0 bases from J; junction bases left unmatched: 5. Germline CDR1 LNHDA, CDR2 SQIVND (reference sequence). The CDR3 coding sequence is TGTGCCAGTAGTCCCGGACTAGTAAGCACAGATACGCAGTATTTT. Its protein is CASSPGLVSTDTQYF.

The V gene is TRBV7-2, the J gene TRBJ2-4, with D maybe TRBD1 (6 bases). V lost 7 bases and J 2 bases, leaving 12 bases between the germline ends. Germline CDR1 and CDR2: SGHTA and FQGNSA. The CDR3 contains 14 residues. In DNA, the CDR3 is TGTGCCAGCACCAACAGGGCTTCCAAAAACATTCAGTACTTC. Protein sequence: CASTNRASKNIQYF.

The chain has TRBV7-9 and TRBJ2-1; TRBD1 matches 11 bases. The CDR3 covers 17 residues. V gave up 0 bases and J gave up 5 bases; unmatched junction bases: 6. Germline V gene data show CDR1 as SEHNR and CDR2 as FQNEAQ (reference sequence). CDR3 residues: CASSLAWTGGSHNEQFF. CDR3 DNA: TGTGCCAGCAGCTTAGCGTGGACAGGGGGCTCTCACAATGAGCAGTTCTTC. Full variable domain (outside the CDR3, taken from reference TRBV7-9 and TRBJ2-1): DTGVSQNPRHKITKRGQNVTFRCDPISEHNRLYWYRQTLGQGPEFLTYFQNEAQLEKSRLLSDRFSAERPKGSFSTLEIQRTEQGDSAMYLCASSLAWTGGSHNEQFFGPGTRLTVL.

CDR3 DNA: TGTGCCAGCAGCTCGTCGACACCTTTGAACACTGAAGCTTTCTTT. Its protein product is CASSSSTPLNTEAFF. V is TRBV7-2 and J is TRBJ1-1; D gene ambiguous. The CDR3 is 15 residues long. Trimming removed 4 bases from V and 0 bases from J, with 12 bases in between. The germline gives CDR1 SGHTA, CDR2 FQGNSA. Using reference TRBV7-2 and TRBJ1-1 for the parts outside the CDR3, the full variable domain is GAGVSQSPSNKVTEKGKDVELRCDPISGHTALYWYRQSLGQGLEFLIYFQGNSAPDKSGLPSDRFSAERTGGSVSTLTIQRTQQEDSAVYLCASSSSTPLNTEAFFGQGTRLTVV.

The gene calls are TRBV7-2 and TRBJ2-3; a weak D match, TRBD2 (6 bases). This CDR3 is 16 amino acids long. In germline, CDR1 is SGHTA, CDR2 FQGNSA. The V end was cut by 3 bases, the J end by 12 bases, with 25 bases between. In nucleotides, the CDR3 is TGTGCCAGCAGCTTTAGCCCCACCTTAGGGCGGGACCTACAGTATTTT. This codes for CASSFSPTLGRDLQYF.

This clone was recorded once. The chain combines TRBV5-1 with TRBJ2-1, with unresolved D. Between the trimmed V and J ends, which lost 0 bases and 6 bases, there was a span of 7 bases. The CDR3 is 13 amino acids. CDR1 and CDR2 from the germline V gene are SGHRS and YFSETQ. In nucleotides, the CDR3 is TGCGCCAGCAGCTTGGCGGCGGCCAATGAGCAGTTCTTC. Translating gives CASSLAAANEQFF.

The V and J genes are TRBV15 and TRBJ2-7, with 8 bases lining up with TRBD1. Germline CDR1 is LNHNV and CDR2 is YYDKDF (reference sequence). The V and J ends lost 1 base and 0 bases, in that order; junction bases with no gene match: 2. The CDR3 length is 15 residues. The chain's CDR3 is CATSRAQGASYEQYF. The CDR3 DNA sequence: TGTGCCACCAGCAGAGCTCAGGGGGCCTCCTACGAGCAGTACTTC.

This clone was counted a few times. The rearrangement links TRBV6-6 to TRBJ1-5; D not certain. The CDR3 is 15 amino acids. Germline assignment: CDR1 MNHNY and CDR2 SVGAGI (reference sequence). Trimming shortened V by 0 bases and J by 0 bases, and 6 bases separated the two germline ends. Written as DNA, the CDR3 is TGTGCCAGCAGTTACTCACAGACTAGCAATCAGCCCCAGCATTTT. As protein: CASSYSQTSNQPQHF.

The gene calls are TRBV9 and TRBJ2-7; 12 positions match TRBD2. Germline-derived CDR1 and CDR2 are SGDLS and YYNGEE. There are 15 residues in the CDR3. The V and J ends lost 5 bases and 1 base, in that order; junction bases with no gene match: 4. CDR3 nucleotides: TGTGCCAGCAGTGCGGGGACTAGCGGGTCCTACGAGCAGTACTTC. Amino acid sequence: CASSAGTSGSYEQYF.

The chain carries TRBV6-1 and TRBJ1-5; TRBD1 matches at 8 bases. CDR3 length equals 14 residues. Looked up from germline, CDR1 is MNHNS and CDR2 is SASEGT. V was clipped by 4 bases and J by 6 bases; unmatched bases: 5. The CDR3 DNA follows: TGTGCCAGCAGTGGACGACAGGGGTTTCAGCCCCAGCATTTT. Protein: CASSGRQGFQPQHF.

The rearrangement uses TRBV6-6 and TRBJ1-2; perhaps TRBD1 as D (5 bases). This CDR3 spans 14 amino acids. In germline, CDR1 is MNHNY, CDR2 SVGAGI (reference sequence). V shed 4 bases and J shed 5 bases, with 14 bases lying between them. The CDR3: CASSSPQVLYGYTF. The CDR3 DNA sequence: TGTGCCAGCAGTTCCCCACAGGTTTTATATGGCTACACCTTC.

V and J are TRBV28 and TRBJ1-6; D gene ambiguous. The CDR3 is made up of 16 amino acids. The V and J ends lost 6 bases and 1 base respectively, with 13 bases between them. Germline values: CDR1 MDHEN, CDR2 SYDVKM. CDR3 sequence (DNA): TGTGCCAGCAGGCACGGTGTCATGTCCTATAATTCACCCCTCCACTTT. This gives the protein CASRHGVMSYNSPLHF.

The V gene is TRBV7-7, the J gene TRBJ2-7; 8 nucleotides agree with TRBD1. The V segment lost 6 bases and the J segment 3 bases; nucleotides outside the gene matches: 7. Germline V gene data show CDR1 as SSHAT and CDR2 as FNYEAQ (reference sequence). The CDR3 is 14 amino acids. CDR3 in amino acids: CASSLGQGLYEQYF. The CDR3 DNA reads TGTGCCAGCAGTCTCGGACAGGGCCTCTACGAGCAGTACTTC.

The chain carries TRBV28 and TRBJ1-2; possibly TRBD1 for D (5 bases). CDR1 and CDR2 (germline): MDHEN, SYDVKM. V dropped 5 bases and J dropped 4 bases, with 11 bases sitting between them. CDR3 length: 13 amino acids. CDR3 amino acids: CASSQGGTYGYTF. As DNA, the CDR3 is TGTGCCAGCAGTCAGGGAGGCACCTATGGCTACACCTTC.

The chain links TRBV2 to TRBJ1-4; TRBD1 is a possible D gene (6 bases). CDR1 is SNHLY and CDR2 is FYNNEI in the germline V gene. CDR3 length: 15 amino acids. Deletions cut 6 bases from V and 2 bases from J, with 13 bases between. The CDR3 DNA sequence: TGTGCCAGCAGCCGGGACACAGGCACTAATGAAAAACTGTTTTTT. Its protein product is CASSRDTGTNEKLFF.

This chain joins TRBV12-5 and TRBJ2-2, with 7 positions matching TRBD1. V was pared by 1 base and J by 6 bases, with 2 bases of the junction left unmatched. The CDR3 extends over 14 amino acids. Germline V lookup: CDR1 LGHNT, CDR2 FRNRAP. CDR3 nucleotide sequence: TGTGCTAGTGGTTTGGGCCAGGGGGCCGGGGAGCTGTTTTTT. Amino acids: CASGLGQGAGELFF.

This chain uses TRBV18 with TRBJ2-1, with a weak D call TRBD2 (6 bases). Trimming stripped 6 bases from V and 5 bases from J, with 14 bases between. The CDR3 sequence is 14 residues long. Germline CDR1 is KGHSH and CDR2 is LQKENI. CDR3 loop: CASSLVGGDNEQFF. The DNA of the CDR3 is TGTGCCAGCTCCCTCGTCGGGGGTGACAATGAGCAGTTCTTC. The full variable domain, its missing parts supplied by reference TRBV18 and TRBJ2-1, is NAGVMQNPRHLVRRRGQEARLRCSPMKGHSHVYWYRQLPEEGLKFMVYLQKENIIDESGMPKERFSAEFPKEGPSILRIQQVVRGDSAAYFCASSLVGGDNEQFFGPGTRLTVL.

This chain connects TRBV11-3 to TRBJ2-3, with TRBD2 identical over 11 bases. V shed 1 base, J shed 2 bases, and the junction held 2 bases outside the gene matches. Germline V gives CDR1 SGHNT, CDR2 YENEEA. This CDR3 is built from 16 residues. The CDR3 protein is CASSLALAGATDTQYF. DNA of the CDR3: TGTGCCAGCAGCTTAGCACTAGCGGGGGCCACAGATACGCAGTATTTT.

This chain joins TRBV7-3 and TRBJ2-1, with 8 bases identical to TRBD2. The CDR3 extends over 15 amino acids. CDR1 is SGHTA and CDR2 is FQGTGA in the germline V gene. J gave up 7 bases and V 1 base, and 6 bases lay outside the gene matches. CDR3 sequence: CASSLIAGQNNEQFF. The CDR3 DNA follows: TGTGCCAGCAGCTTAATAGCGGGGCAGAATAATGAGCAGTTCTTC.

The CDR3 reads CASSLDSQETQYF. The DNA of the CDR3 is TGTGCCAGCAGCCTGGACAGTCAAGAGACCCAGTACTTC. The chain uses TRBV7-7 and TRBJ2-5, with D perhaps matching TRBD1 (6 bases). The CDR3 sequence is 13 residues long. Per germline, CDR1 SSHAT and CDR2 FNYEAQ (reference sequence). V lost 5 bases and J lost 2, with 9 bases in between.

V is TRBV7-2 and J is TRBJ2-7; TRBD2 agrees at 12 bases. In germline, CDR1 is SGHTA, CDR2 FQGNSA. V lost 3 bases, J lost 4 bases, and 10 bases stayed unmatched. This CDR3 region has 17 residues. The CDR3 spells CASSFLASGGAIYEQYF. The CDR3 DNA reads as TGTGCCAGCAGCTTTCTGGCTAGCGGGGGGGCTATTTACGAGCAGTACTTC. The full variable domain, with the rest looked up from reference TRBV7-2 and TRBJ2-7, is GAGVSQSPSNKVTEKGKDVELRCDPISGHTALYWYRQSLGQGLEFLIYFQGNSAPDKSGLPSDRFSAERTGGSVSTLTIQRTQQEDSAVYLCASSFLASGGAIYEQYFGPGTRLTVT.

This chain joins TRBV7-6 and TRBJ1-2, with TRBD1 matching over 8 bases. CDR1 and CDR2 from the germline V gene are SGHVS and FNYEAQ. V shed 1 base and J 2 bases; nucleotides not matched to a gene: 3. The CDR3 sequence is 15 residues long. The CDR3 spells CASSLGGDRNYGYTF. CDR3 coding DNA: TGTGCCAGCAGCTTAGGCGGGGACAGGAACTATGGCTACACCTTC. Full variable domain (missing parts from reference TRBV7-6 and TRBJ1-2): GAGVSQSPRYKVTKRGQDVALRCDPISGHVSLYWYRQALGQGPEFLTYFNYEAQQDKSGLPNDRFSAERPEGSISTLTIQRTEQRDSAMYRCASSLGGDRNYGYTFGSGTRLTVV.

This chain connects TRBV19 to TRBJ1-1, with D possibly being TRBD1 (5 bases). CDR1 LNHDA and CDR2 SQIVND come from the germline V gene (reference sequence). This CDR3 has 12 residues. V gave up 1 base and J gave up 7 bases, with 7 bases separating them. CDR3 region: CASSIAGGEAFF. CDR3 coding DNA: TGTGCCAGTAGTATAGCCGGGGGTGAAGCTTTCTTT.

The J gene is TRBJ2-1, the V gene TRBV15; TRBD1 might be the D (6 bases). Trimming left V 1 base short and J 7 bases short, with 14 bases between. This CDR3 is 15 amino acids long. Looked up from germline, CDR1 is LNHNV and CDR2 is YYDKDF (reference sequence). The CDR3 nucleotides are TGTGCCACCAGCAGAGCCTCGACAGGCAAAAATGAGCAGTTCTTC. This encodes CATSRASTGKNEQFF.